Listed below are T cell receptor beta chains from one sample, sequenced in a study of T cell repertoires in cytomegalovirus infection. TCRdb used MiXCR to reprocess the reads, holding one entry per CDR3 protein. This sample has tens of thousands of distinct CDR3 sequences, with around 18% found just once. The antigens of these receptors remain unknown. Specimen: CD8+ T cells from cultured PBMCs, collected from culture after CMV antigen stimulation. All receptors derive from a human donor in good health (CMV status not recorded). Some clones in this sample may be carry-over from other donors' samples. Each CDR3 is given with its conserved first and last residue. Fields, in order: D gene, J gene, clone size, V gene, CDR3 protein, CDR3 DNA. The D gene is left open where the match is weak. Size values are once, few and many counts, or a class for expanded clones, and some rows have none.

TRBD1	TRBJ2-7	NA	TRBV7-2	CASSLATGGRGGEQYF	TGTGCCAGCAGCTTAGCGACAGGGGGCCGGGGAGGGGAGCAGTACTTC
NA	TRBJ2-2	NA	TRBV7-6	CASSLAGGGAGELFF	TGTGCCAGCAGCTTAGCGGGAGGGGGTGCCGGGGAGCTGTTTTTT
NA	TRBJ1-2	NA	TRBV25-1	CASSALGTRNYGYTF	TGTGCCAGCAGTGCGTTGGGGACCAGAAACTATGGCTACACCTTC
NA	TRBJ1-5	NA	TRBV6-4	CASLGIAQPQHF	TGTGCCAGCTTGGGCATTGCCCAGCCCCAGCATTTT
NA	TRBJ2-7	few	TRBV28	CASSPIGEGEQYF	TGTGCCAGCAGTCCGATCGGAGAGGGCGAGCAGTACTTC
NA	TRBJ2-3	NA	TRBV7-2	CASSLYTSSLTDTQYF	TGTGCCAGCAGCCTCTATACTAGCAGCCTCACAGATACGCAGTATTTT
TRBD1	TRBJ2-5	NA	TRBV28	CASTGQGALETQYF	TGTGCCAGCACGGGACAGGGGGCTTTAGAGACCCAGTACTTC
TRBD2	TRBJ2-2	NA	TRBV7-6	CASSLQREGLAGELFF	TGTGCCAGCAGCTTACAGCGGGAGGGCCTCGCCGGGGAGCTGTTTTTT
NA	TRBJ2-7	NA	TRBV27	CASSLYHEQYF	TGTGCCAGCAGTTTATATCACGAGCAGTACTTC
TRBD1	TRBJ1-1	few	TRBV10-3	CAISESTGHTEAFF	TGTGCCATCAGTGAGTCGACAGGGCACACTGAAGCTTTCTTT
NA	TRBJ2-7	NA	TRBV6-1	CAIQTGSMGLSYEQYF	TGTGCCATCCAAACAGGCTCCATGGGGCTTTCCTACGAGCAGTACTTC
TRBD2	TRBJ2-1	NA	TRBV7-9	CASSSTLLAGGVF	TGTGCCAGCAGCTCTACTCTACTAGCGGGGGGGGTCTTC
NA	TRBJ1-6	few	TRBV7-2	CASSGRWGQGDSPLHF	TGTGCCAGCAGCGGCCGTTGGGGGCAAGGAGATTCACCCCTCCACTTT
NA	TRBJ2-7	NA	TRBV9	CASSAGNPYEQYF	TGTGCCAGCAGCGCCGGGAACCCCTACGAGCAGTACTTC
TRBD2	TRBJ2-1	few	TRBV7-9	CASIGAGGRGSYNEQFF	TGTGCCAGCATTGGAGCGGGAGGCCGGGGCTCCTACAATGAGCAGTTCTTC
NA	TRBJ2-4	once	TRBV20-1	CSARDGGGGNIQYF	TGCAGTGCTAGAGACGGAGGGGGGGGAAACATTCAGTACTTC
NA	TRBJ1-1	NA	TRBV7-9	CASSLGETFGGDTEAFF	TGTGCCAGCAGCTTAGGAGAGACTTTTGGGGGGGACACTGAAGCTTTCTTT
NA	TRBJ2-7	NA	TRBV11-2	CASSPTGRNEQYF	TGTGCCAGCAGCCCGACAGGGAGGAACGAGCAGTACTTC
TRBD1	TRBJ1-4	NA	TRBV7-2	CASSLGQGSRKLFF	TGTGCCAGCAGCCTCGGACAGGGTTCCAGAAAACTGTTTTTT
TRBD1	TRBJ1-1	NA	TRBV7-2	CASSLGWGDRGLKAEAFF	TGTGCCAGCAGCTTAGGTTGGGGGGACAGGGGGCTAAAGGCCGAAGCTTTCTTT
TRBD1	TRBJ2-1	many	TRBV6-2/TRBV6-3	CASSERDRASHEQFF	TGTGCCAGCAGTGAGCGGGACAGGGCATCCCATGAGCAGTTCTTC
TRBD2	TRBJ2-3	many	TRBV11-1	CASSLEVRGGTDTQYF	TGTGCCAGCAGCTTAGAGGTGCGGGGGGGCACAGATACGCAGTATTTT
TRBD1	TRBJ2-7	few	TRBV4-1	CASSHAGQGYEQYF	TGCGCCAGCAGCCACGCGGGACAGGGCTACGAGCAGTACTTC
NA	TRBJ1-1	few	TRBV7-2	CASSSGLRVGTEAFF	TGTGCCAGCAGCTCCGGGCTTAGGGTGGGCACTGAAGCTTTCTTT
NA	TRBJ2-7	few	TRBV4-1	CASSQGPGLQYF	TGCGCCAGCAGCCAAGGTCCGGGACTCCAGTACTTC
TRBD1	TRBJ1-2	few	TRBV14	CASSPRSVLGPDRDDGYTF	TGTGCCAGCAGCCCGCGAAGTGTCCTAGGGCCGGACAGGGACGATGGCTACACCTTC
TRBD2	TRBJ2-3	many	TRBV6-6	CASSPSPWTSRSTDTQYF	TGTGCCAGCAGTCCATCACCCTGGACTAGCCGAAGCACAGATACGCAGTATTTT
NA	TRBJ1-5	few	TRBV7-9	CASSLGRASNQPQHF	TGTGCCAGCAGCTTAGGCAGGGCCAGCAATCAGCCCCAGCATTTT
TRBD1	TRBJ2-7	NA	TRBV6-6	CASSYSDPPGGYEQYF	TGTGCCAGCAGTTACTCGGATCCCCCAGGGGGATACGAGCAGTACTTC
NA	TRBJ1-1	NA	TRBV29-1	CSVEERQHTEAFF	TGCAGCGTTGAGGAGAGGCAGCACACTGAAGCTTTCTTT
TRBD2	TRBJ2-5	many	TRBV15	CATSSVFLGTSGGKETQYF	TGTGCCACCAGCAGCGTCTTCCTTGGGACTAGCGGGGGTAAAGAGACCCAGTACTTC
NA	TRBJ2-1	many	TRBV11-2	CASSLNEQFF	TGTGCCAGCAGCTTAAATGAGCAGTTCTTC
NA	TRBJ2-7	NA	TRBV7-9	CASSFGGSEQYF	TGTGCCAGCAGCTTTGGGGGCAGCGAGCAGTACTTC
NA	TRBJ1-5	NA	TRBV28	CASSPPVEVPDQPQHF	TGTGCCAGCAGTCCACCTGTCGAAGTTCCCGATCAGCCCCAGCATTTT
NA	TRBJ2-7	NA	TRBV19	CASTNDAYEQYF	TGTGCCAGTACCAACGATGCCTACGAGCAGTACTTC
TRBD2	TRBJ2-1	NA	TRBV4-1	CASSQLAGVDNEQFF	TGCGCCAGCAGCCAGTTAGCGGGAGTAGACAATGAGCAGTTCTTC
NA	TRBJ1-2	NA	TRBV7-9	CASSLGVGSSGYTF	TGTGCCAGCAGCTTGGGGGTCGGATCGAGTGGCTACACCTTC
NA	TRBJ2-1	NA	TRBV30	CAWTRGSGNEQFF	TGTGCCTGGACTCGAGGGTCAGGCAATGAGCAGTTCTTC
TRBD2	TRBJ2-1	NA	TRBV2	CASSSRLAGGEQFF	TGTGCCAGCAGTTCCCGACTAGCGGGTGGGGAGCAGTTCTTC
NA	TRBJ1-5	NA	TRBV2	CASSEETVNSNQPQHF	TGTGCCAGCAGTGAAGAGACAGTCAATAGCAATCAGCCCCAGCATTTT
TRBD1	TRBJ2-7	NA	TRBV27	CASSHRQGYEQYF	TGTGCCAGCAGTCATCGACAGGGGTACGAGCAGTACTTC
TRBD2	TRBJ2-1	NA	TRBV2	CASSWTSGYNEQFF	TGTGCCAGCAGCTGGACTAGCGGGTACAATGAGCAGTTCTTC
NA	TRBJ1-5	many	TRBV5-6	CASSLGPGREPQHF	TGTGCCAGCAGCTTGGGACCAGGGCGGGAGCCCCAGCATTTT